The clone carrying this T cell receptor beta chain was detected a few times. Its antigen is as yet unknown. The CDR3 is 13 amino acids. V was clipped by 3 bases and J by 9 bases, with 12 bases between them. The source of the sample is a study of CD8 T cells in ankylosing spondylitis. General study points: Matched synovial fluid from ankylosing spondylitis patients was reported to be enriched for disease-linked clones. Characteristic, it appeared, of ankylosing spondylitis blood was a TCR beta motif of roughly eight highly homologous variants.

A quantitative 5'-RACE method, one with molecular barcodes, was used to make TCR beta libraries. TCRdb reprocessed the 5' RACE reads via MiXCR and lists one record per CDR3 protein. The sample includes 200,000 to 250,000 distinct CDR3 sequences, approximately 20% seen only once; the top ten take about 44%. Sequenced material: blood, either unsorted or a sorted T cell fraction (not recorded which). The rearrangement links TRBV12-3 or TRBV12-4 to TRBJ2-1; unclear D gene. The TCR comes from a male donor with ankylosing spondylitis. DNA of the CDR3: TGTGCCAGCAGTTTGATGGGCGCAAGTGAGCAGTTCTTC. This sequence encodes CASSLMGASEQFF.